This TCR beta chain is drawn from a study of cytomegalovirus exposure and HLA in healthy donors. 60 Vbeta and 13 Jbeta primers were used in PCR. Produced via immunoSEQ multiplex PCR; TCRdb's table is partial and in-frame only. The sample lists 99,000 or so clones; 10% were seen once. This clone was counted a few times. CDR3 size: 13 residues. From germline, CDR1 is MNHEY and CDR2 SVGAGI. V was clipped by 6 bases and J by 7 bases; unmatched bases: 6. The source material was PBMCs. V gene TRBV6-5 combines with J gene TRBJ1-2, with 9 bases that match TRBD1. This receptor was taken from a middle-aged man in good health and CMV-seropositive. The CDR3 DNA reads TGTGCCAGCAGAACAGGGGGCGCGGGTGGCTACACCTTC. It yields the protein CASRTGGAGGYTF.